The clone carrying this T cell receptor (beta chain) was detected ten times or more. What it binds is unknown. The germline V and J ends were trimmed by 1 base and 8 bases, with 6 bases remaining between them. Per the germline V gene, CDR1 is SGHTA and CDR2 is FQGNSA. The CDR3 consists of 12 residues. This record belongs to a study of T-cell memory formation after mild COVID-19. Overall study results and limits: Researchers report contracting CD4+ clones mostly in CM and EM, with CD8+ clones in EMRA. Pre-infection memory already had some responding clones, implying cross-reactive memory joined.

One entry per CDR3 protein, called by TCRdb with MiXCR from the 5' RACE reads. Of hundreds of thousands of distinct CDR3 sequences in the sample, 12% to 15% were seen once. This chain uses TRBV7-2 with TRBJ1-5; possibly TRBD1 for D (5 bases). This receptor was identified in a man aged 18 to 30 who had mild COVID-19 (a few samples of this study predate the infection). Cell type and time point are not known. The sequenced material came from PBMCs or a T cell subset sorted from them (not recorded which). CDR3 loop: CASSLGGKPQHF. The CDR3, as DNA: TGTGCCAGCAGCTTAGGGGGGAAGCCCCAGCATTTT.